A selection of T cell receptor beta chains follows, all from one sample in a study of blood T cells in healthy people across ages. Each CDR3 protein gets one entry after TCRdb re-called the 5' RACE reads with MiXCR. Seen here are 920,000 or so distinct CDR3 sequences, under 55% observed once, and the top ten hold around 18%. Material: blood. These receptor sequences come from a woman in her sixties in good health. The CDR3 runs from the conserved cysteine through the conserved F or W. A D gene is named only where the DNA matches it firmly. The size field is filled for only some rows; it gives once, few, many or a size class.

D: .; V: TRBV11-2; size: once; J: TRBJ2-5; DNA: TGTGCCAGCAGCTTAGTTTACGAGGGGCTATACGAGACCCAGTACTTC; CDR3: CASSLVYEGLYETQYF
D: .; V: TRBV21-1; size: few; J: TRBJ2-1; DNA: TGTGCCAGCAGCATTGAGCGGGGGGATGAGCAGTTCTTC; CDR3: CASSIERGDEQFF
D: .; V: TRBV6-5; size: .; J: TRBJ2-2; DNA: TGTGCCAGCAGTAACGTCAGGGGTTCGGGGGAGCTGTTTTTT; CDR3: CASSNVRGSGELFF
D: .; V: TRBV5-1; size: .; J: TRBJ2-3; DNA: TGCGCCAGCAGCTTGGTGTCACCGACCGAGGATACGCAGTATTTT; CDR3: CASSLVSPTEDTQYF
D: .; V: TRBV28; size: .; J: TRBJ1-2; DNA: TGTGCCAGCAGTTTATTAAAATCGGACTATGGCTACACCTTC; CDR3: CASSLLKSDYGYTF
D: TRBD2; V: TRBV6-1; size: .; J: TRBJ2-1; DNA: TGTGCCAGCAGGTCGGTGGGACTAGGTAACAATGAGCAGTTCTTC; CDR3: CASRSVGLGNNEQFF
D: TRBD2; V: TRBV24-1; size: few; J: TRBJ2-1; DNA: TGTGCCACCAGTGGACTCCCCGGGACTAGCGGAGACAATGAGCAGTTCTTC; CDR3: CATSGLPGTSGDNEQFF
D: .; V: TRBV4-1; size: few; J: TRBJ2-7; DNA: TGCGCCAGCAGCCAGAGAGGTAGCGGACTCTCCTACGAGCAGTACTTC; CDR3: CASSQRGSGLSYEQYF
D: .; V: TRBV12-3/TRBV12-4; size: few; J: TRBJ2-2; DNA: TGTGCCAGCACGTGGACCGGGGAGCTGTTTTTT; CDR3: CASTWTGELFF
D: .; V: TRBV10-3; size: .; J: TRBJ1-4; DNA: TGTGCCATCAGTGCGATTAGAGACCCTAATGAAAAACTGTTTTTT; CDR3: CAISAIRDPNEKLFF